What follows are 10 T cell receptor beta chains derived from one specimen sequenced in a study of beta chain features in type 1 diabetes. Investigators reverse transcribed all isolated RNA, so they sequenced expressed TCRB transcripts. Measured with immunoSEQ multiplex PCR; TCRdb has only the in-frame clones, and not every one. The profile shows about 320,000 clones, 12% to 15% of them singletons. Material for sequencing was central memory CD4+ T cells from blood. Receptors originate from a young man in good health.

The chain is built from TRBV6-6 and TRBJ1-1; maybe TRBD1 (6 bases). Trimming took off 2 bases at V and 1 base at J, with 14 bases between the two ends. The CDR3 covers 16 residues. CDR1 is MNHNY and CDR2 is SVGAGI in the germline V gene (reference sequence). CDR3 sequence (DNA): TGTGCCAGCAGTTACACTGGGGGGCTCGAGAACACTGAAGCTTTCTTT. Encoded protein: CASSYTGGLENTEAFF.

The chain combines TRBV11-2 with TRBJ1-5; D is unclear. The V gene's germline CDR1 is SGHAT and CDR2 FQNNGV. CDR3 length: 14 residues. Trimming stripped 0 bases from V and 5 bases from J, with 8 bases between. CDR3 in amino acids: CASSLEGGYQPQHF. Here the CDR3 DNA reads TGTGCCAGCAGCTTAGAGGGCGGATATCAGCCCCAGCATTTT.

Only a few counts were recorded for this clone. The chain combines TRBV10-3 with TRBJ2-5; 8 nucleotides align to TRBD2. J lost 3 bases, V lost 7 bases, and 4 bases had no gene match. The length of the CDR3 is 13 residues. From germline, CDR1 is ENHRY and CDR2 SYGVKD. The CDR3 bases are TGTGCCATCAAACCAGCGGGAGAAGAGACCCAGTACTTC. Translating gives CAIKPAGEETQYF.

The J gene is TRBJ2-1, the V gene TRBV5-4; D is unclear. This CDR3 spans 14 amino acids. Per germline, CDR1 SGHNT and CDR2 YYREEE (reference sequence). Trimming removed 10 bases at V and 4 bases at J, with 18 bases between. The CDR3 spells CAQRKWEGYNEQFF. The CDR3 DNA follows: TGTGCCCAGCGAAAGTGGGAAGGGTACAATGAGCAGTTCTTC.

This clone was counted only a few times. The rearrangement uses TRBV11-2 and TRBJ2-5; D unclear. The germline V gene encodes CDR1 SGHAT and CDR2 FQNNGV. Trimming removed 4 bases at V and 2 bases at J, with 8 bases between. The CDR3 consists of 13 residues. Here the CDR3 DNA reads TGTGCCAGCAGCTCCTCTTTTCAAGAGACCCAGTACTTC. It encodes CASSSSFQETQYF.

The V gene is TRBV9, the J gene TRBJ2-2; D is ambiguous. V lost 4 bases and J lost 7, with 8 bases in between. The CDR3 covers 12 residues. Germline V gene lookup returns CDR1 SGDLS and CDR2 YYNGEE. CDR3 in amino acids: CASSRDIGELFF. CDR3 coding DNA: TGTGCCAGCAGCAGAGATATCGGGGAGCTGTTTTTT.

This clone was observed a handful of times. The sample carries other DNA sequences with the same CDR3. The rearrangement joins TRBV7-9 to TRBJ2-5; D is undetermined. The CDR3 runs to 13 residues. V shed 1 base and J shed 4 bases, with 7 bases lying between them. The germline gives CDR1 SEHNR, CDR2 FQNEAQ (reference sequence). CDR3 amino acids: CASSLGVRETQYF. The CDR3 DNA sequence: TGTGCCAGCAGCTTAGGGGTTAGAGAGACCCAGTACTTC.

This chain connects TRBV2 to TRBJ2-3, with 7 bases matching TRBD1. V lost 8 bases to trimming and J lost 2 bases; unmatched junction nucleotides: 10. The CDR3 length is 15 residues. Germline V gene sequence: CDR1 SNHLY, CDR2 FYNNEI. CDR3 bases: TGTGCCAGCCTGTGGCCGGGACAGACCACAGATACGCAGTATTTT. Its protein is CASLWPGQTTDTQYF.

This clone was detected only a few times. The chain is built from TRBV5-1 and TRBJ1-4; maybe TRBD1 (6 bases). Germline V CDR1 and CDR2: SGHRS, YFSETQ. This CDR3 comprises 16 residues. The V and J ends lost 0 bases and 5 bases respectively, with 14 bases between them. The CDR3 sequence: CASSLAGGAQNEKLFF. CDR3 sequence (DNA): TGCGCCAGCAGCTTGGCCGGGGGGGCTCAGAATGAAAAACTGTTTTTT. Drawing the rest from reference TRBV5-1 and TRBJ1-4, the complete variable domain is KAGVTQTPRYLIKTRGQQVTLSCSPISGHRSVSWYQQTPGQGLQFLFEYFSETQRNKGNFPGRFSGRQFSNSRSEMNVSTLELGDSALYLCASSLAGGAQNEKLFFGSGTQLSVL.

The J gene is TRBJ2-3, the V gene TRBV19; D uncertain. V lost 2 bases, J lost 3 bases, and 12 bases lay in between. Germline CDR1 is LNHDA and CDR2 is SQIVND (reference sequence). This CDR3 has 15 residues. CDR3 amino acids: CASSIQVGLTDTQYF. CDR3 bases: TGTGCCAGTAGTATACAGGTGGGATTAACAGATACGCAGTATTTT. The variable domain in full, with the rest retrieved from reference TRBV19 and TRBJ2-3, is DGGITQSPKYLFRKEGQNVTLSCEQNLNHDAMYWYRQDPGQGLRLIYYSQIVNDFQKGDIAEGYSVSREKKESFPLTVTSAQKNPTAFYLCASSIQVGLTDTQYFGPGTRLTVL.